Sequencing of this TCR beta chain was carried out in a study of PD-1 blockade in classical Hodgkin lymphoma. Points from the study as a whole: Exclusion was the outcome for patients who began nivolumab under 1 year after ASCT. Newly diagnosed patients were reported to start with lower TCR diversity than healthy donors.

This clone was recorded once. Its antigen is currently unknown. Only in-frame clones appear in the TCRdb table, and some are missing; sequencing was by immunoSEQ multiplex PCR. The sample gives roughly 150,000 clones, 78% of which show up once; roughly 9.8% is in the top ten. Relapse was seen in all patients after autologous stem cell transplantation, and brentuximab vedotin exposure was variable. The CDR3 has 15 residues. Germline loops: CDR1 SGHKS, CDR2 YYEKEE (reference sequence). V lost 4 bases and J lost 3; bases outside the gene matches: 7. This receptor was taken from a human donor with classical Hodgkin lymphoma. The chain employs TRBV5-5 and TRBJ1-2; 9 bases match TRBD1. The source was peripheral blood mononuclear cells (PBMCs), collected before the second cycle of nivolumab. CDR3: CASSRDRAYHYGYTF. The CDR3, as DNA: TGTGCCAGCAGCCGGGACAGGGCCTACCACTATGGCTACACCTTC.